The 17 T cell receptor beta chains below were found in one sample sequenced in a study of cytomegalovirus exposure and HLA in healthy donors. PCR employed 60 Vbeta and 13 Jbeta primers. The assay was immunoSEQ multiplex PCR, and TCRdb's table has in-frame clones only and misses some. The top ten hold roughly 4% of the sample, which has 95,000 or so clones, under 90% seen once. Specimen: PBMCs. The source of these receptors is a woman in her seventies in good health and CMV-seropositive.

The CDR3 DNA sequence: TGTGCCAGCAGCCAAGATTTTTCAGCGGGAGAGACCCAGTACTTC. Amino acids: CASSQDFSAGETQYF. The chain carries TRBV4-2 and TRBJ2-5; D possibly corresponds to TRBD2 (6 bases). The CDR3 loop spans 15 amino acids. The V end was cut by 0 bases, the J end by 4 bases, with 12 bases between. Germline-derived CDR1 and CDR2 are LGHNA and YNFKEQ.

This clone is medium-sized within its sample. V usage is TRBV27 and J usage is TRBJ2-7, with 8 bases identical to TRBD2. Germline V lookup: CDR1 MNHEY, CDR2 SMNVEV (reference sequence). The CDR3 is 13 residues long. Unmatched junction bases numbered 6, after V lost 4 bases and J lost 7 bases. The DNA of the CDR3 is TGTGCCAGCAGTTCGACTAGCGCGGGAGAGCAGTACTTC. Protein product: CASSSTSAGEQYF.

In nucleotides, the CDR3 is TGTGCCAGCAGCACAGGACTAGCGGCCTACAATGAGCAGTTCTTC. Protein product: CASSTGLAAYNEQFF. V and J are TRBV7-2 and TRBJ2-1, with 10 bases lining up with TRBD2. Germline V gene sequence: CDR1 SGHTA, CDR2 FQGNSA. The junction had 3 bases not matched to a gene; V was cut back by 5 bases and J by 2 bases. This CDR3 has 15 residues.

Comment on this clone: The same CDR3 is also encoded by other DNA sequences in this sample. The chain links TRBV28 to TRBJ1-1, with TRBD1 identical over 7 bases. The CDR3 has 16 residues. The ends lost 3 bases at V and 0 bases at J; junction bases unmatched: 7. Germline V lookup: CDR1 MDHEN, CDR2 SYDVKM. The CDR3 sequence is CASSLAGGLVNTEAFF. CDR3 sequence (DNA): TGTGCCAGCAGTTTGGCAGGGGGGTTGGTGAACACTGAAGCTTTCTTT.

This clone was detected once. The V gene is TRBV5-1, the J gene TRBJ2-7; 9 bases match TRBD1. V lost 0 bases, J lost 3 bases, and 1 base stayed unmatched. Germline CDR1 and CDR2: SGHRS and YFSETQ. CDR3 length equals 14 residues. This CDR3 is CASSLVTGGYEQYF. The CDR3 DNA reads TGCGCCAGCAGCTTGGTGACAGGGGGCTACGAGCAGTACTTC.

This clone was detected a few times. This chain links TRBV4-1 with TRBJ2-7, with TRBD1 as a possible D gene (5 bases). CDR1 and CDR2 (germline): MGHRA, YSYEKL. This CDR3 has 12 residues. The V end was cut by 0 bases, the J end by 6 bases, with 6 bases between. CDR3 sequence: CASSQDRAEQYF. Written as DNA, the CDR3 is TGCGCCAGCAGCCAAGACAGGGCCGAGCAGTACTTC.

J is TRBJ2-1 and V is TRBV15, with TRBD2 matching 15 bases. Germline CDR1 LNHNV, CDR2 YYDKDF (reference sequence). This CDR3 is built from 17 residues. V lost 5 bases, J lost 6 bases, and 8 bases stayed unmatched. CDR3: CATSVGLAGGPFNEQFF. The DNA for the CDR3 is TGTGCCACCAGCGTCGGACTAGCGGGAGGGCCGTTCAATGAGCAGTTCTTC.

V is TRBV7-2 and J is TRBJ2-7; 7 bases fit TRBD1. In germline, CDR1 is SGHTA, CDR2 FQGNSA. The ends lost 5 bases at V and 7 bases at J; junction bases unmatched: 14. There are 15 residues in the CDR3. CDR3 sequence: CASSTTGTDLLEQYF. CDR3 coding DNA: TGTGCCAGCAGCACTACCGGGACAGACCTTTTAGAGCAGTACTTC.

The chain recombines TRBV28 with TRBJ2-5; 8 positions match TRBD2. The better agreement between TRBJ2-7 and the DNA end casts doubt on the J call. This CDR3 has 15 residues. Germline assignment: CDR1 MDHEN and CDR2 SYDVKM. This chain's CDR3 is CAIKHRGGQYYEQYF. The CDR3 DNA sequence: TGTGCCATCAAACACCGGGGGGGGCAGTACTACGAGCAGTACTTC.

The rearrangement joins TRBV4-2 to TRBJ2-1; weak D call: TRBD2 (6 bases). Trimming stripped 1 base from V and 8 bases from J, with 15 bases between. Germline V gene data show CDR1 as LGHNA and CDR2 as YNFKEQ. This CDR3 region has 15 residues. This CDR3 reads CASSQAQAGLDEQFF. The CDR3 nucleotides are TGTGCCAGCAGCCAAGCTCAGGCGGGGTTGGATGAGCAGTTCTTC.

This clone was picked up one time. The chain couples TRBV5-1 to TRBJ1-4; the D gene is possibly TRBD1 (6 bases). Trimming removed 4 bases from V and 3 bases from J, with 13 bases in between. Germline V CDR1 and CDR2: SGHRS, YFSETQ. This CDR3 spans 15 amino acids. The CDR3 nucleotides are TGCGCCAGCAGCGCCCAGACAGGTCCTAATGAAAAACTGTTTTTT. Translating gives CASSAQTGPNEKLFF.

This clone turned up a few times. CDR3 region: CASSTSGTSDEQYF. The CDR3 DNA follows: TGTGCCAGCAGCACCTCCGGGACTAGCGACGAGCAGTACTTC. This chain uses TRBV7-3 with TRBJ2-7; 10 nucleotides line up with TRBD2. The germline gives CDR1 SGHTA, CDR2 FQGTGA. There are 14 residues in the CDR3. With V trimmed by 5 bases and J by 5 bases, 6 bases remained unmatched.

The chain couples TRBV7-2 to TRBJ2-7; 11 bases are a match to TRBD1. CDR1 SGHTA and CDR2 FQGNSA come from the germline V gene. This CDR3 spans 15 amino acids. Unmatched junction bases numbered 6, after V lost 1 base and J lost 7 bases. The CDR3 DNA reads TGTGCCAGCAGCTTAGGTGGACAGGGGGCGGGTGAGCAGTACTTC. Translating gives CASSLGGQGAGEQYF.

The CDR3 protein is CAWNKGISTDTQYF. The CDR3, as DNA: TGTGCCTGGAATAAGGGGATTAGCACAGATACGCAGTATTTT. V and J are TRBV30 and TRBJ2-3, with a tentative D call TRBD1 (5 bases). CDR1 and CDR2 (germline): GTSNPN, SVGIG (reference sequence). The CDR3 sequence is 14 residues long. V was pared by 4 bases and J by 0 bases, with 11 bases between.

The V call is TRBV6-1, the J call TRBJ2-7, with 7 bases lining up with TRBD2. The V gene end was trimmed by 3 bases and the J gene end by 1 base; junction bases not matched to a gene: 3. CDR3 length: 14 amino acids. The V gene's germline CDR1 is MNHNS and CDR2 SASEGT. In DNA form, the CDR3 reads TGTGCCAGCAGTGACAGGGAGGGGTCCTACGAGCAGTACTTC. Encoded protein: CASSDREGSYEQYF.

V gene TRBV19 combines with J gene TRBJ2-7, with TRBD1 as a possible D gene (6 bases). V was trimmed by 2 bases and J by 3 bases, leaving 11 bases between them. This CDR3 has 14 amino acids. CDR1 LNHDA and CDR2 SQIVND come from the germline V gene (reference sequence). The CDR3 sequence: CASSISGVSYEQYF. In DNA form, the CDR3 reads TGTGCCAGTAGTATATCAGGGGTAAGCTACGAGCAGTACTTC.

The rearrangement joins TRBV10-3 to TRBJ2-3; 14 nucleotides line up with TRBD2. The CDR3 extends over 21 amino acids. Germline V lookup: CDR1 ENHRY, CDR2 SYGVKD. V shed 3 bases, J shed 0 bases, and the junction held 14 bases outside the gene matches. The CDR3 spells CAISDYSGTSGSRPSTDTQYF. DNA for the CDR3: TGTGCCATCAGTGACTATTCCGGGACTAGCGGGAGTCGACCTAGCACAGATACGCAGTATTTT.